What follows is one T cell receptor beta chain and its context. Its cognate antigen is unknown. Original handling: Counting gave a median of around 96,000 TCRs per sample, with values ranging from 23,224 to 690,600. TCRdb reprocessed the RACE reads with MiXCR, giving one entry per CDR3 protein. These V and J calls rely on TCRdb rather than the paper's analysis. The sample carries about 84,000 distinct CDR3 sequences, roughly a tenth recorded once. Noted time point: patch test 3, about 24 weeks after DPC sensitization. Treatment here: therapeutic diphenylcyclopropenone sensitization with weekly scalp DPC. This CDR3 contains 15 residues. Looked up from germline, CDR1 is LGHNA and CDR2 is YSLEER. Trimming took 0 bases from V and 5 from J, leaving 10 bases between them. The sample is drawn from a study of human T cells and chemical hapten exposure. Study findings and constraints: No change in TCRs above 1 in 1000 frequency was produced by DPC sensitization. Compared with pre-sensitization or healthy control sets, expanded TCRs clustered more.

The sequencing here drew on whole blood, taken in connection with sensitization to the hapten diphenylcyclopropenone (DPC). The receptor was derived from a woman aged 50 to 65 with alopecia areata. Some clones in this sample may be carry-over from other donors' samples. The V gene is TRBV4-3, the J gene TRBJ2-2; D remains ambiguous. The CDR3 nucleotides are TGCGCCAGCAGCCAAGATACTCAATGGACCGGGGAGCTGTTTTTT. This encodes CASSQDTQWTGELFF.